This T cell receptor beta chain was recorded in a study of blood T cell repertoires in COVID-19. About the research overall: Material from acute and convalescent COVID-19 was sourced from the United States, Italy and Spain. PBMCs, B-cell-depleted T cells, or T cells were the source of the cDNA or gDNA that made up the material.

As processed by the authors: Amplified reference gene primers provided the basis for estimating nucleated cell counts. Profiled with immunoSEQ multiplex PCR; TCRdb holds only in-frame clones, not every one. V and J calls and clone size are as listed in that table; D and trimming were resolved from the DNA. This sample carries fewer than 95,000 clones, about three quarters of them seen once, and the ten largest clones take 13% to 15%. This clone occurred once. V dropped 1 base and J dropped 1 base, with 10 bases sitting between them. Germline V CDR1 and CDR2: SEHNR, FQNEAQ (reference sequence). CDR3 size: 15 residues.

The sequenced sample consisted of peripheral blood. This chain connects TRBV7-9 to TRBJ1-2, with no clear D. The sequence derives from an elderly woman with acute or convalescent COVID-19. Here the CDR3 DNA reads TGTGCCAGCAGCTTAGGGCAATCCCTTAACTATGGCTACACCTTC. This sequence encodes CASSLGQSLNYGYTF.